This passage covers 18 T cell receptor beta chains from one sample sequenced in a study of T cells in Graves' hyperthyroidism and ophthalmopathy. What was amplified from RNA transcripts were TCR beta CDR3 regions. HTBI primers were used for first-round RT-PCR of the TCR CDR3. TCRdb analysed the multiplex PCR reads with MiXCR anew, one entry per CDR3 protein. The sample shows nearly 750,000 distinct CDR3 sequences, 35% of them seen only once. Sequencing was done on a sample of blood. The receptors come from a woman aged 40 to 50 with Graves' hyperthyroidism.

This clonotype was counted between two and nine times. This chain joins TRBV6-5 and TRBJ1-5; D might be TRBD1 (6 bases). The CDR3 consists of 13 residues. Trimming cost V 5 bases and J 8 bases, with 13 bases left between them. The germline gives CDR1 MNHEY, CDR2 SVGAGI. The DNA for the CDR3 is TGTGCCAGCAGTGGGGGGCAGGGGAAGCCCCAGCATTTT. Encoded protein: CASSGGQGKPQHF.

The chain combines TRBV29-1 with TRBJ2-6, with D perhaps TRBD1 (7 bases). Germline CDR1 and CDR2: SQVTM and ANQGSEA. The CDR3 is made up of 18 amino acids. V lost 4 bases to trimming and J lost 3 bases, with 22 bases between them. CDR3 nucleotide sequence: TGCAGCGTTGCCGGCGGCCCAGGGGGGTATGGTGGGGCCAACGTCCTGACTTTC. Translated: CSVAGGPGGYGGANVLTF.

Regarding this clonotype: The junction does not match germline at one end; this may be a read error. The rearrangement links TRBV5-1 to TRBJ1-1; D is undetermined. This CDR3 region has 12 residues. The germline gives CDR1 SGHRS, CDR2 YFSETQ. CDR3 sequence: CASPGGDTEAFF. DNA for the CDR3: TGTGCCAGCCCAGGAGGCGACACTGAAGCTTTCTTT.

The chain links TRBV4-2 to TRBJ1-5, with a tentative D call TRBD1 (6 bases). Germline V gene lookup returns CDR1 LGHNA and CDR2 YNFKEQ. This CDR3 has 16 residues. Trimming took off 0 bases at V and 3 bases at J, with 12 bases between the two ends. The CDR3 bases are TGTGCCAGCAGCCAAGATCCCGGGACACTCAATCAGCCCCAGCATTTT. It codes for CASSQDPGTLNQPQHF.

Ten or more counts support this clonotype. The V gene is TRBV5-4, the J gene TRBJ1-2; TRBD1 matches at 7 bases. Germline CDR1 is SGHNT and CDR2 is YYREEE (reference sequence). With V trimmed by 4 bases and J by 1 base, 1 base remained unmatched. CDR3 length equals 13 residues. The CDR3 loop reads CASSRDSNYGYTF. Written as DNA, the CDR3 is TGTGCCAGCAGCCGGGACAGTAACTATGGCTACACCTTC.

The chain uses TRBV6-4 and TRBJ2-1; tentatively, D is TRBD1 (5 bases). Trimming removed 2 bases from V and 2 bases from J, with 10 bases in between. The CDR3 length is 15 residues. In germline, CDR1 is MRHNA, CDR2 SNTAGT. The CDR3 nucleotides are TGTGCCAGCAGTGACCAGGGTAGCACCTACAATGAGCAGTTCTTC. This sequence encodes CASSDQGSTYNEQFF.

This clonotype was seen at least ten times. The rearrangement uses TRBV6-5 and TRBJ1-2, with D possibly TRBD1 on 5 matching bases. CDR3 size: 14 residues. Germline CDR1 MNHEY, CDR2 SVGAGI. Trimming took off 4 bases at V and 0 bases at J, with 9 bases between the two ends. The CDR3 loop reads CASSFGGANYGYTF. The CDR3 nucleotides read TGTGCCAGCAGTTTTGGGGGAGCTAACTATGGCTACACCTTC.

The chain is built from TRBV7-2 and TRBJ2-5; possible D gene TRBD1, 7 bases. The better agreement between TRBJ2-7 and the DNA end casts doubt on the J call. This CDR3 region has 13 residues. Per germline, CDR1 SGHTA and CDR2 FQGNSA. The CDR3 here is CASRTGAGLEQYF. The CDR3 DNA sequence: TGTGCCAGCAGAACAGGGGCGGGACTCGAGCAGTACTTC.

On this clonotype itself: This clone may be a read error of a much larger clone one base away. The chain links TRBV10-3 to TRBJ2-7; no definite D call. This CDR3 has 14 amino acids. Germline assignment: CDR1 ENHRY and CDR2 SYGVKD. V was trimmed by 9 bases and J by 5 bases, leaving 20 bases between them. Here the CDR3 DNA reads TGTGCCATTACCCAACCTGGAGACGCCCACGAGCAGTACTTC. It codes for CAITQPGDAHEQYF.

This clonotype has more than one count but fewer than ten. V is TRBV4-2 and J is TRBJ1-6, with D tentatively TRBD1 (6 bases). The V and J ends lost 4 bases and 10 bases respectively, with 14 bases between them. The germline CDR1 and CDR2 sequences are LGHNA and YNFKEQ. The CDR3 is 14 amino acids. The CDR3 nucleotides read TGTGCCAGCAGCCCTGGGGGCGGGGCCTCACCCCTCCACTTT. Protein product: CASSPGGGASPLHF.

This clonotype was observed at least ten times. This chain joins TRBV29-1 and TRBJ1-2, with D possibly being TRBD1 (6 bases). This CDR3 contains 14 residues. V lost 4 bases and J 4 bases, leaving 16 bases between the germline ends. Germline V lookup: CDR1 SQVTM, CDR2 ANQGSEA. In DNA form, the CDR3 reads TGCAGCGTTGGGACAGCCTCTCGGGGCTATGGCTACACCTTC. Protein: CSVGTASRGYGYTF.

This clonotype showed up just a few times. This chain uses TRBV5-1 with TRBJ1-3; TRBD1 aligns across 10 bases. This CDR3 is 16 amino acids long. Germline-derived CDR1 and CDR2 are SGHRS and YFSETQ. J was trimmed by 3 bases and V by 4 bases; bases with no gene match: 7. As DNA, the CDR3 is TGCGCCAGCAGCCCGGGGACAGGGGTAGTTGGAAACACCATATATTTT. Translation gives CASSPGTGVVGNTIYF. Looking up the rest from reference TRBV5-1 and TRBJ1-3 gives the full variable domain: KAGVTQTPRYLIKTRGQQVTLSCSPISGHRSVSWYQQTPGQGLQFLFEYFSETQRNKGNFPGRFSGRQFSNSRSEMNVSTLELGDSALYLCASSPGTGVVGNTIYFGEGSWLTVV.

The V gene is TRBV4-1, the J gene TRBJ1-5; D call uncertain. Germline loops: CDR1 MGHRA, CDR2 YSYEKL. CDR3 length: 14 amino acids. Trimming pared 4 bases from V and 2 bases from J, leaving 9 bases between. The CDR3 loop reads CASSRFSGNQPQHF. DNA of the CDR3: TGCGCCAGCAGCCGGTTCTCCGGCAATCAGCCCCAGCATTTT.

There are many counts of this clonotype. The V and J genes are TRBV7-6 and TRBJ1-1; D call uncertain. The CDR3 runs 14 residues. V dropped 2 bases and J dropped 1 base, with 8 bases sitting between them. Germline V gives CDR1 SGHVS, CDR2 FNYEAQ. The DNA of the CDR3 is TGTGCCAGCAGCTTAAGGGAATCGAACACTGAAGCTTTCTTT. It yields the protein CASSLRESNTEAFF.

In this sample, this clonotype turned up many times. The rearrangement uses TRBV9 and TRBJ2-7; D is unclear. The CDR3 length is 13 residues. V lost 0 bases, J lost 4 bases, and 8 bases lay in between. Germline V gives CDR1 SGDLS, CDR2 YYNGEE. Here the CDR3 DNA reads TGTGCCAGCAGCGTAGACCCCGAGTACGAGCAGTACTTC. Amino acid sequence: CASSVDPEYEQYF.

Points on this clonotype: A read error is likely, as this CDR3 ends without the conserved phenylalanine or tryptophan. In DNA, the CDR3 is TGTGCCAGCACCCGCGGGGTCGGTGGGCGAAAACTGTTTTCT. Translated: CASTRGVGGRKLFS. The V gene is TRBV12-3 or TRBV12-4, the J gene TRBJ1-4, with D unresolved. The CDR3 runs to 14 residues. The ends were cut back, 7 bases at V and 10 bases at J, with 19 bases in the middle.

The rearrangement uses TRBV29-1 and TRBJ1-1; D is perhaps TRBD1 (5 bases). This CDR3 is 11 amino acids long. The germline V and J ends were trimmed by 8 bases and 7 bases, with 14 bases remaining between them. Germline V gene lookup returns CDR1 SQVTM and CDR2 ANQGSEA. The CDR3 loop is CSSWGGSEAFF. As DNA, the CDR3 is TGCAGCAGCTGGGGCGGGAGTGAAGCTTTCTTT.

This clonotype was counted only a few times. This sequence joins TRBV6-6 and TRBJ1-3, with TRBD1 matching over 8 bases. From germline, CDR1 is MNHNY and CDR2 SVGAGI (reference sequence). After removal of 10 bases from V and 5 bases from J, the junction contained 13 bases not matched to a gene. The CDR3 is 15 residues long. The CDR3 DNA is TGTGCCACGGCAGGGGCAGGGGGCGATAGAAACACCATATATTTT. Residues: CATAGAGGDRNTIYF.